What follows are 9 T cell receptor beta chains derived from one specimen sequenced in a study of beta chain features in type 1 diabetes listed by TCRdb under 2018. The library was made by the immunoSEQ multiplex PCR assay. The entire isolated RNA was reverse transcribed using the High Capacity cDNA Reverse Transcription Kit, and thus expressed TCRB transcripts were sequenced. Drawn from immuneACCESS, this table holds only the in-frame rearrangements with V and J called that TCRdb kept. Clones are partly lost; checked studies trace under half to an unresolved V gene and leave the rest unexplained. The table for this sample lists about 350,000 clones; roughly 21% of them were counted only once. The biggest ten clones account for 0.044% of the sample. Sequencing used naive CD4+ T cells from blood. The cell subset or site label, read with the paper, signifies: true naive CD4+ T cells. These receptors all stem from a woman younger than 30 in good health.

This clone showed up just a few times. The V gene is TRBV7-9, the J gene TRBJ2-5, with D possibly matching TRBD2 (5 bases). Germline assignment: CDR1 SEHNR and CDR2 FQNEAQ (reference sequence). The length of the CDR3 is 15 residues. The ends were cut back, 4 bases at V and 2 bases at J, with 14 bases in the middle. This CDR3 reads CASSSPRGWQETQYF. The CDR3 DNA reads TGTGCCAGCAGCTCCCCCCGGGGATGGCAAGAGACCCAGTACTTC.

CDR3 bases: TGTGCCAGCAGTGGGATGGGGCCAGATACGCAGTATTTT. It is translated as CASSGMGPDTQYF. This chain connects TRBV25-1 to TRBJ2-3, with TRBD1 as a possible D gene (5 bases). V shed 4 bases and J shed 4 bases, with 9 bases lying between them. The germline gives CDR1 MGHDK, CDR2 SYGVNS. CDR3 length: 13 residues.

V and J are TRBV27 and TRBJ1-5; tentatively, D is TRBD1 (5 bases). V shed 3 bases and J shed 15 bases, with 12 bases lying between them. CDR1 is MNHEY, CDR2 SMNVEV, per germline (reference sequence). This CDR3 contains 11 residues. CDR3 coding DNA: TGTGCCAGCAGTTTGGACAAGGAAGGGCATTTT. Protein product: CASSLDKEGHF.

This chain uses TRBV7-9 with TRBJ2-7, with TRBD1 matching 8 bases. The CDR3 contains 16 residues. After removal of 2 bases from V and 0 bases from J, the junction contained 6 bases not matched to a gene. Germline values: CDR1 SEHNR, CDR2 FQNEAQ (reference sequence). As DNA, the CDR3 is TGTGCCAGCAGCTTAACCGCAGGGGGCTCCTCCTACGAGCAGTACTTC. Protein product: CASSLTAGGSSYEQYF.

This clone was seen more than once but under ten times. The chain has TRBV29-1 and TRBJ1-1, with D tentatively TRBD1 (5 bases). The CDR3 loop spans 11 amino acids. Trimming shortened V by 6 bases and J by 5 bases, and 10 bases separated the two germline ends. Per germline, CDR1 SQVTM and CDR2 ANQGSEA. The CDR3 protein is CSVGGDTEAFF. The CDR3 DNA reads as TGCAGCGTCGGGGGGGATACTGAAGCTTTCTTT.

This clone showed up just a few times. This chain connects TRBV18 to TRBJ2-7; maybe TRBD2 (6 bases). The CDR3 is made up of 16 amino acids. V gave up 0 bases and J gave up 2 bases, with 14 bases separating them. CDR1 KGHSH and CDR2 LQKENI come from the germline V gene. The CDR3 DNA reads as TGTGCCAGCTCACCACCTATAGGAGGGATGACCTACGAGCAGTACTTC. It specifies CASSPPIGGMTYEQYF.

This clone was found a few times. This sequence joins TRBV11-1 and TRBJ1-6; D is ambiguous. The CDR3 totals 15 residues. The V end lost 2 bases, the J end lost 0 bases, and 5 bases lay between the germline ends. CDR1 and CDR2 from the germline V gene are SGHAT and FQDESV (reference sequence). CDR3 amino acids: CASSLSSSYNSPLHF. CDR3 in DNA: TGTGCCAGCAGCTTATCCAGCTCCTATAATTCACCCCTCCACTTT.

Note on this clone: Different DNA sequences within this sample yield the same CDR3. The chain carries TRBV30 and TRBJ1-4; D unclear. V dropped 3 bases and J dropped 0 bases, with 8 bases sitting between them. The germline V gene has CDR1 GTSNPN and CDR2 SVGIG (reference sequence). This CDR3 has 14 residues. The CDR3 nucleotides read TGTGCCTGGAGGGGCACGGCAACTAATGAAAAACTGTTTTTT. Protein product: CAWRGTATNEKLFF.

The chain carries TRBV19 and TRBJ2-4, with 8 bases matching TRBD1. Trimming at V came to 9 bases and at J to 8 bases, leaving 9 bases not matched to a gene. This CDR3 is built from 13 residues. Germline CDR1 LNHDA, CDR2 SQIVND (reference sequence). CDR3 in amino acids: CASGQGARDIQYF. The CDR3 DNA reads TGTGCCAGCGGTCAGGGGGCTCGGGACATTCAGTACTTC.